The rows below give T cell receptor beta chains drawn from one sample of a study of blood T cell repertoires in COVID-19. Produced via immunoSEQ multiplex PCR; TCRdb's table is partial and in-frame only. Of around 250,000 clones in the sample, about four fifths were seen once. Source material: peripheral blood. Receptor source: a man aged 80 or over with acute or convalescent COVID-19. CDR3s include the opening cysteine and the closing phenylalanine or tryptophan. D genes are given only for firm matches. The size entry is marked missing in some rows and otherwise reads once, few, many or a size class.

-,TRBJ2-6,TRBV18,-,CASSLQGVAGANVLTF,TGTGCCAGCTCACTACAGGGAGTGGCTGGGGCCAACGTCCTGACTTTC
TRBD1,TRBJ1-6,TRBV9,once,CASSPSGTVGSPLHF,TGTGCCAGCAGCCCCTCCGGGACAGTGGGCTCACCCCTCCACTTT
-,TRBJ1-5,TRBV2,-,CASSAQGWDQPQHF,TGTGCCAGCAGTGCTCAGGGGTGGGACCAGCCCCAGCATTTT
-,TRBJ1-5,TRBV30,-,CAWSVGQVNQPQHF,TGTGCCTGGAGTGTTGGGCAGGTCAATCAGCCCCAGCATTTT
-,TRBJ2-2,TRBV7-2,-,CASSSGLVTGELFF,TGTGCCAGCAGCTCAGGCCTGGTCACCGGGGAGCTGTTTTTT
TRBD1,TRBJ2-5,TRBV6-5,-,CASSLLGQGWETQYF,TGTGCCAGCAGTTTGCTGGGACAGGGGTGGGAGACCCAGTACTTC
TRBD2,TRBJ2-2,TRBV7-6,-,CASSRGGPETGELFF,TGTGCCAGCAGTCGCGGGGGGCCCGAAACCGGGGAGCTGTTTTTT
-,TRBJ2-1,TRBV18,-,CASASPQGHEQFF,TGTGCCAGCGCGAGCCCCCAGGGTCATGAGCAGTTCTTC
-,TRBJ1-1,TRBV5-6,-,CASSLARRNTEAFF,TGTGCCAGCAGCTTGGCTAGGCGGAACACTGAAGCTTTCTTT
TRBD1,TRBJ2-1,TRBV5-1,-,CASSVTGQGSYNEQFF,TGCGCCAGCAGCGTAACGGGACAGGGGAGTTACAATGAGCAGTTCTTC
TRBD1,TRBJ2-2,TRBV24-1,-,CATSDTRQGGTGELFF,TGTGCCACCAGTGACACCAGACAGGGGGGCACCGGGGAGCTGTTTTTT
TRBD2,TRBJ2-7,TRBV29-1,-,CSVDSGGDEQYF,TGCAGCGTTGATTCGGGAGGGGACGAGCAGTACTTC
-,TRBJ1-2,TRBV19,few,CASSAQGGARSGYTF,TGTGCCAGTAGCGCCCAGGGCGGGGCCCGAAGCGGCTACACCTTC
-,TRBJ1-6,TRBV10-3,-,CAISDDRASPLHF,TGTGCCATCAGTGATGACAGAGCCTCACCCCTCCACTTT
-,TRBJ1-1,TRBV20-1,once,CSQAANTEAFF,TGCAGTCAGGCAGCTAACACTGAAGCTTTCTTT
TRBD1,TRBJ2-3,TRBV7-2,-,CASSFFRGPSTDTQYF,TGTGCCAGCAGCTTTTTTAGGGGGCCCAGCACAGATACGCAGTATTTT
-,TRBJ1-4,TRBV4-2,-,CASSQGAEEKLFF,TGTGCCAGCAGCCAGGGGGCGGAGGAAAAACTGTTTTTT
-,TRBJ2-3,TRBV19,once,CASSTTGPSTDTQYF,TGTGCCAGTAGTACTACAGGGCCGAGCACAGATACGCAGTATTTT
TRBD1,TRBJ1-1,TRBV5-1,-,CASSLRTGNTEAFF,TGCGCCAGCAGCCTCAGGACAGGTAACACTGAAGCTTTCTTT
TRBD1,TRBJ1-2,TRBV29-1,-,CSAARQGAGGYTF,TGCAGCGCGGCCCGACAGGGGGCGGGGGGCTACACCTTC
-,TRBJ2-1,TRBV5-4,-,CASSLGQVGNEQFF,TGTGCCAGCAGCTTGGGACAGGTCGGCAATGAGCAGTTCTTC
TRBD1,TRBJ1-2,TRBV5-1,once,CASSGQGASYGYTF,TGCGCCAGCAGCGGACAGGGGGCGAGCTATGGCTACACCTTC
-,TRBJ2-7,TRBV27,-,CASSLMGGYEQYF,TGTGCCAGCAGTTTAATGGGGGGCTACGAGCAGTACTTC
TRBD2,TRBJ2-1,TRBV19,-,CASSILGLAEHNEQFF,TGTGCCAGTAGTATCTTGGGACTAGCGGAACACAATGAGCAGTTCTTC
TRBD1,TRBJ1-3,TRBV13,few,CASRDYKTGGSGNTIYF,TGTGCCAGCAGGGACTACAAGACAGGGGGTAGTGGAAACACCATATATTTT
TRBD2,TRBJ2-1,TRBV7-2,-,CASTHSSGGYNEQFF,TGTGCCAGCACCCACTCTAGCGGGGGTTACAATGAGCAGTTCTTC
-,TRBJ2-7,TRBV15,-,CATSRDRQFSYEQYF,TGTGCCACCAGCAGAGATCGACAGTTCTCCTACGAGCAGTACTTC
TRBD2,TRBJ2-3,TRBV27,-,CASRYQRGGRDTQYF,TGTGCCAGCAGGTACCAGCGGGGGGGCCGGGATACGCAGTATTTT
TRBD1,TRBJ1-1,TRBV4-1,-,CASSQGVGQGSRAFF,TGCGCCAGCAGCCAAGGGGTTGGACAGGGCTCCAGGGCTTTCTTT
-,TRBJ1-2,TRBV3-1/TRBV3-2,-,CASSPTSIGVFYGYTF,TGTGCCAGCAGCCCAACCAGTATCGGGGTTTTTTATGGCTACACCTTC
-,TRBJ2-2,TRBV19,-,CASSIGQATGELFF,TGTGCCAGTAGTATAGGCCAGGCCACCGGGGAGCTGTTTTTT
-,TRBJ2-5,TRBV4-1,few,CASSQDGTGTQETQYF,TGCGCCAGCAGCCAAGATGGCACAGGGACCCAAGAGACCCAGTACTTC
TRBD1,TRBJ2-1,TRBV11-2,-,CASSLRARGRYNEQFF,TGTGCCAGCAGCTTGCGGGCGAGGGGGCGATACAATGAGCAGTTCTTC
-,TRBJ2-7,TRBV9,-,CASSVATGEEQYF,TGTGCCAGCAGCGTAGCTACAGGAGAGGAGCAGTACTTC
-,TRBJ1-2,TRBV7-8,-,CASSPRTAGNGYTF,TGTGCCAGCAGCCCAAGGACAGCTGGAAATGGCTACACCTTC
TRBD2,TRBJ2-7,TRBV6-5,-,CASRGLAGAPYEQYF,TGTGCCAGCAGAGGACTAGCGGGGGCCCCCTACGAGCAGTACTTC
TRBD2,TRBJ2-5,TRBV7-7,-,CASSLAPLAGGGETQYF,TGTGCTAGCAGCTTAGCCCCCTTGGCGGGGGGTGGAGAGACCCAGTACTTC
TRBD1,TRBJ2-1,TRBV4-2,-,CASSQESGTVNSYNEQFF,TGTGCCAGCAGCCAAGAGTCCGGGACAGTAAACTCCTACAATGAGCAGTTCTTC
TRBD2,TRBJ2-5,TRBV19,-,CASSKWLAGQETQYF,TGTGCCAGTAGTAAGTGGCTAGCGGGGCAAGAGACCCAGTACTTC
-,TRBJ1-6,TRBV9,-,CASSQQQGYNSPLHF,TGTGCCAGCAGCCAGCAACAGGGATATAATTCACCCCTCCACTTT
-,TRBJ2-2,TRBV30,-,CAWRFNSIYTGELFF,TGTGCCTGGAGATTCAACAGCATATACACCGGGGAGCTGTTTTTT